The 15 T cell receptor beta chains given below trace back to one sample, sequenced in a study of Graves' ophthalmopathy and Graves' hyperthyroidism. RNA transcripts served as template for amplifying TCR beta CDR3 sequences. The authors performed first-round RT-PCR with HTBI primers and then a second-round multiplex PCR. TCRdb processed the multiplex PCR reads anew with MiXCR; each CDR3 protein has one entry. The table has approximately 160,000 distinct CDR3 sequences, 37% seen once. The sequencing input was peripheral blood. These receptors originate from a woman between 40 and 55 years old with Graves' ophthalmopathy.

At least ten counts were recorded for this clonotype. V and J are TRBV15 and TRBJ2-7; tentative D call: TRBD1 (5 bases). CDR1 and CDR2 from the germline V gene are LNHNV and YYDKDF (reference sequence). This CDR3 has 15 residues. V lost 0 bases and J lost 2, with 11 bases in between. CDR3 in amino acids: CATSREAGPTYEQYF. The CDR3 nucleotides read TGTGCCACCAGCAGAGAGGCAGGGCCGACCTACGAGCAGTACTTC.

The chain carries TRBV5-1 and TRBJ1-3; D unresolved. Germline V gene data show CDR1 as SGHRS and CDR2 as YFSETQ. The CDR3 runs 17 residues. Trimming took 3 bases from V and 0 from J, leaving 16 bases between them. CDR3 protein: CASSSGRVSGSGNTIYF. CDR3 bases: TGCGCCAGCAGCTCTGGCCGGGTGAGCGGCTCTGGAAACACCATATATTTT.

This clonotype occurred many times. The rearrangement joins TRBV11-2 to TRBJ1-5, with 7 positions matching TRBD1. The ends lost 5 bases at V and 5 bases at J; junction bases unmatched: 6. The CDR3 runs 14 residues. CDR1 is SGHAT, CDR2 FQNNGV, per germline. CDR3 in DNA: TGTGCCAGCAGCGTCGACAGGGATGATCAGCCCCAGCATTTT. Residues: CASSVDRDDQPQHF.

This clonotype was observed at least ten times. J is TRBJ2-5 and V is TRBV7-9, with TRBD2 identical over 10 bases. The V gene's germline CDR1 is SEHNR and CDR2 FQNEAQ (reference sequence). CDR3 size: 14 residues. Trimming at V came to 6 bases and at J to 5 bases, leaving 6 bases not matched to a gene. The DNA of the CDR3 is TGTGCCAGCAGTTTTAGCGGGAGGTCTGAGACCCAGTACTTC. It specifies CASSFSGRSETQYF.

This clonotype was detected many times. The rearrangement uses TRBV6-2 or TRBV6-3 and TRBJ1-2; D uncertain. Germline CDR1 MNHEY, CDR2 SVGEGT. Trimming took 6 bases from V and 2 from J, leaving 4 bases between them. The length of the CDR3 is 11 residues. The CDR3 region has the DNA TGTGCCAGCAGCGAGAACTATGGCTACACCTTC. It codes for CASSENYGYTF.

The chain links TRBV20-1 to TRBJ2-7; D might be TRBD1 (6 bases). CDR1 and CDR2 from the germline V gene are DFQATT and SNEGSKA (reference sequence). V lost 6 bases and J 3 bases, leaving 15 bases between the germline ends. The CDR3 extends over 13 amino acids. CDR3 region: CSAKTGFNYEQYF. Written as DNA, the CDR3 is TGCAGTGCCAAGACAGGCTTCAACTACGAGCAGTACTTC.

In this sample, this clonotype turned up many times. This sequence joins TRBV28 and TRBJ1-5; the D gene is possibly TRBD1 (6 bases). This CDR3 comprises 16 residues. CDR1 is MDHEN and CDR2 is SYDVKM in the germline V gene. V was pared by 4 bases and J by 5 bases, with 18 bases between. The CDR3 reads CASSSPVGGAHQPQHF. The CDR3 DNA sequence: TGTGCCAGCAGTTCGCCAGTGGGGGGGGCCCATCAGCCCCAGCATTTT.

This clonotype was recorded many times. The chain joins TRBV6-5 to TRBJ2-7; 7 nucleotides align to TRBD1. Germline CDR1 reads MNHEY; CDR2 reads SVGAGI. The trim removed 6 bases at V and 2 bases at J, leaving 10 bases unmatched. The CDR3 has 15 amino acids. CDR3 in amino acids: CASRKSGGAPYEQYF. Written as DNA, the CDR3 is TGTGCCAGCAGAAAATCAGGGGGAGCTCCCTACGAGCAGTACTTC.

V is TRBV12-5 and J is TRBJ1-1, with 11 bases that match TRBD1. Germline loops: CDR1 LGHNT, CDR2 FRNRAP. V gave up 8 bases and J gave up 1 base; unmatched junction bases: 12. The CDR3 runs 17 residues. The DNA of the CDR3 is TGTGCTAGTAACTACATGGACAGGGGGCGACGGAACACTGAAGCTTTCTTT. Protein sequence: CASNYMDRGRRNTEAFF.

This clonotype was found a few times. This rearrangement joins TRBV28 to TRBJ2-7; 9 bases are a match to TRBD1. Germline CDR1 and CDR2: MDHEN and SYDVKM. Trimming took 4 bases from V and 2 from J; bases not matched to a gene: 9. The CDR3 is 16 residues long. The CDR3 region has the DNA TGTGCCAGCAGTTGGGAAGGGACAGGGTTCACCTACGAGCAGTACTTC. This sequence encodes CASSWEGTGFTYEQYF.

This clonotype showed up many times. The CDR3 DNA sequence: TGTGCCAGCAGTTACCCTTTGGGACAGGCATACGAGCAGTACTTC. Residues: CASSYPLGQAYEQYF. V is TRBV6-2 or TRBV6-3 and J is TRBJ2-7, with 8 bases fitting TRBD1. Trimming took 2 bases from V and 4 from J; bases not matched to a gene: 7. CDR1 MNHEY and CDR2 SVGEGT come from the germline V gene. The CDR3 consists of 15 residues.

The rearrangement uses TRBV7-8 and TRBJ1-2; D gene unclear. V lost 1 base to trimming and J lost 4 bases, with 16 bases between them. CDR1 and CDR2 from the germline V gene are SGHVS and FQNEAQ. The CDR3 runs to 16 residues. The CDR3 here is CASSLVAAGVGYGYTF. In DNA, the CDR3 is TGTGCCAGCAGCTTAGTAGCCGCGGGTGTGGGCTATGGCTACACCTTC. Supplemented by reference TRBV7-8 and TRBJ1-2, the full variable domain reads GAGVSQSPRYKVAKRGQDVALRCDPISGHVSLFWYQQALGQGPEFLTYFQNEAQLDKSGLPSDRFFAERPEGSVSTLKIQRTQQEDSAVYLCASSLVAAGVGYGYTFGSGTRLTVV.

This clonotype was detected ten times or more. This chain connects TRBV7-3 to TRBJ2-7, with TRBD2 matching over 11 bases. The CDR3 runs 16 residues. V trimming: 2 bases; J trimming: 6 bases; junction bases outside the gene matches: 9. Germline V CDR1 and CDR2: SGHTA, FQGTGA. The DNA of the CDR3 is TGTGCCAGCAGCTTAGGTATAGCGGGAGGGCCAGCCGAGCAGTACTTC. Encoded protein: CASSLGIAGGPAEQYF.

This clonotype was observed many times. The V and J genes are TRBV2 and TRBJ1-2; D is unresolved. CDR3 length equals 13 residues. Germline CDR1 and CDR2: SNHLY and FYNNEI. The germline V and J ends were trimmed by 6 bases and 13 bases, with 21 bases remaining between them. Here the CDR3 reads CASREAIFERCTF. The CDR3 DNA follows: TGTGCCAGCAGAGAGGCCATCTTTGAGAGATGCACCTTC.

The chain combines TRBV6-1 with TRBJ1-2, with D possibly TRBD1 on 6 matching bases. The V and J ends lost 7 bases and 7 bases respectively, with 19 bases between them. The CDR3 sequence is 14 residues long. Germline-derived CDR1 and CDR2 are MNHNS and SASEGT. CDR3 sequence reads: CASTSGDNTSGYTF. CDR3 bases: TGTGCCAGCACCTCGGGGGACAATACGTCTGGCTACACCTTC.